This entry describes one TCR beta chain. This clone was seen a single time. What antigen it recognizes has not been identified. No much larger clone exists at a distance of one base, and base qualities are not known. This specimen comes from a study of blood T cell repertoires in COVID-19 (dated by TCRdb to the early 2020s). With regard to the full study: Samples covering the acute and convalescent phases of COVID-19 were provided by collaborators in the United States, Italy and Spain. The prospective study material was composed of cDNA or gDNA derived from T cells, B-cell-depleted T cells, or PBMCs. The dataset comprised deeply sampled blood TCRbeta repertoires from subjects exposed to, actively infected with, or recovered from COVID-19. The repertoires were released in a freely available public database intended as a resource for research on the immune response to SARS-CoV-2. Samples came from the ongoing ImmuneRACE study (first 160 participants) plus 1,254 subjects from 6 global collaborators. Nearly every sample came with metadata listing a de-identified subject ID, COVID-19 status, age in years and sex. Where HLA class I and class II types were available, the types were taken from metadata supplied by the sample provider, not from assay-based typing.

TCRbeta CDR3 regions were amplified from genomic DNA by means of the immunoSEQ Assay, a bias-controlled multiplex PCR. The study's processing was this. The number of nucleated cells in each sample was estimated by amplification of reference gene primers within the assay. Sequence reads were collapsed and filtered to measure the absolute abundance of every unique TCRbeta CDR3 rearrangement. Productive Simpson clonality was computed per sample as the square root of Simpson's diversity index over productive rearrangements. Held by TCRdb, this immuneACCESS table contains in-frame sequences only and omits some clones. Under half of the omission traces to an unresolved V gene where checked; the cause of the rest is unknown. That table supplies the V and J calls and clone size; D and trimming were determined from the DNA. This sample is represented by about 72,000 clones; over 85% of them were singletons. The ten largest clones take up approximately 9% of the sample.

Collaborating institutions collected whole blood in K2EDTA tubes following their own protocols. For TCRbeta analysis, collaborators shipped samples as frozen whole blood, isolated PBMCs, or DNA extracted from either of those sample types. The paper as a whole reports these results and caveats: How much clinical and demographic metadata was included differed by source and by participant, and the metadata was provided uncurated.

V is trimmed back by 5 bases and J by 2 bases, and the junction contains 9 bases that no gene match accounts for. Inclusive of the bounding cysteine and phenylalanine, the CDR3 is 15 residues long. Just CDR3 DNA is preserved here, 45 bases in frame from base 1. CDR1 is given as SGHRS and CDR2 as YFSETQ, both from the germline V gene. The sequencing sample was made of peripheral blood. The receptor comes from a human donor in a cohort sampled during active COVID-19. The V and J genes are TRBV5-1 and TRBJ2-5; 7 middle bases align to TRBD1. The bases read TGCGCCAGCAGTTCCGTTGGGACAGTACAAGAGACCCAGTACTTC. Its protein reads: CASSSVGTVQETQYF. When the CDR3 is completed using the reference TRBV5-1 and TRBJ2-5 genes on either side, the full variable domain is KAGVTQTPRYLIKTRGQQVTLSCSPISGHRSVSWYQQTPGQGLQFLFEYFSETQRNKGNFPGRFSGRQFSNSRSEMNVSTLELGDSALYLCASSSVGTVQETQYFGPGTRLLVL.